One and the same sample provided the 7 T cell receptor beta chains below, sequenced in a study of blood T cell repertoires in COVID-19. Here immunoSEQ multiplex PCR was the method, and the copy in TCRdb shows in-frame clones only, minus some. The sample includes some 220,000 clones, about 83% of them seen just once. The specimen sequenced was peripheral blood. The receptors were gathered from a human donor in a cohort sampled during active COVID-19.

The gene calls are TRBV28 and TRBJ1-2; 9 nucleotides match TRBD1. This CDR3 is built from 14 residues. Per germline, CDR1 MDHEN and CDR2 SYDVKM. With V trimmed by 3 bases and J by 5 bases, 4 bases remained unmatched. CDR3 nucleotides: TGTGCCAGCAGTTTCGGACAGGGGCGATATGGCTACACCTTC. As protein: CASSFGQGRYGYTF.

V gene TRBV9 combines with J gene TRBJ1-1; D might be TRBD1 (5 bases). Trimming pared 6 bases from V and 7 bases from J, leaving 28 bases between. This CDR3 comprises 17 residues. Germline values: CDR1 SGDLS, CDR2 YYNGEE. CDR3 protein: CASKRDPGRGREGEAFF. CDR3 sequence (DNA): TGTGCCAGCAAAAGGGACCCCGGGAGGGGACGGGAGGGTGAAGCTTTCTTT.

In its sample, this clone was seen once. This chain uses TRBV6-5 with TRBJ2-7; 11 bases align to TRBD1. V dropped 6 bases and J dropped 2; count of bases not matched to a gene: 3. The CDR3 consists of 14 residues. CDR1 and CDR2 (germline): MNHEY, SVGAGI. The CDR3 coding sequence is TGTGCCAGCAGGCGGACAGGGGGCGCCTACGAGCAGTACTTC. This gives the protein CASRRTGGAYEQYF.

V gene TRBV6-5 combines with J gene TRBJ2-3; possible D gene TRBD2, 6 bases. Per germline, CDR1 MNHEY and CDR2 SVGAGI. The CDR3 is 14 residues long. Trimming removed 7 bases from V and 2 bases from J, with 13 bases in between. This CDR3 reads CASTRDWLTDTQYF. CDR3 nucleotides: TGTGCCAGCACTAGGGACTGGCTCACAGATACGCAGTATTTT.

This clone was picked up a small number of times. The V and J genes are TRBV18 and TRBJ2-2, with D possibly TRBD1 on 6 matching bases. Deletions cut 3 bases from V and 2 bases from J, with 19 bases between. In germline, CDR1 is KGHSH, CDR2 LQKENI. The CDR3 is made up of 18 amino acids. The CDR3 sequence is CASSPYIAQGVNTGELFF. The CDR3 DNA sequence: TGTGCCAGCTCACCGTATATAGCACAGGGAGTAAACACCGGGGAGCTGTTTTTT.

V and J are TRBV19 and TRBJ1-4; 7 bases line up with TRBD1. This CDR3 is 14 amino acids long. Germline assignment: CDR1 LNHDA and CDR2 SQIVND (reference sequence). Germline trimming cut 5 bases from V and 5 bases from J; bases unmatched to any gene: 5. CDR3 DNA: TGTGCCAGTAGTTTCGGGACAGTCAATGAAAAACTGTTTTTT. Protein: CASSFGTVNEKLFF.

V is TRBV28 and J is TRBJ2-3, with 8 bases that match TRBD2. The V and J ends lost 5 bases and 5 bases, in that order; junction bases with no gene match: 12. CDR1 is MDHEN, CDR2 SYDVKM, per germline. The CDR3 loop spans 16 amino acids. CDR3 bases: TGTGCCAGCAGTCCTTATCCAGCGGGAGCTAAAGATACGCAGTATTTT. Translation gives CASSPYPAGAKDTQYF. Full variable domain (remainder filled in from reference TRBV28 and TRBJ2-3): DVKVTQSSRYLVKRTGEKVFLECVQDMDHENMFWYRQDPGLGLRLIYFSYDVKMKEKGDIPEGYSVSREKKERFSLILESASTNQTSMYLCASSPYPAGAKDTQYFGPGTRLTVL.